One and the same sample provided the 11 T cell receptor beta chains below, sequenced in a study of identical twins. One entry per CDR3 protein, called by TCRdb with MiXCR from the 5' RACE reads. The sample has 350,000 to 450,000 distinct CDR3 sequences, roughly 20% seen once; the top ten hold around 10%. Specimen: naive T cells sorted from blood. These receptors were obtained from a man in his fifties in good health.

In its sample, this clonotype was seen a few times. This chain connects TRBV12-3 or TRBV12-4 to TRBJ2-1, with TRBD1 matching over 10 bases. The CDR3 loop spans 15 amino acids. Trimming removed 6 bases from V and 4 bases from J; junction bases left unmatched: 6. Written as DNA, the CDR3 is TGTGCCAGCAGGATCGGGACAGGGGATTACAATGAGCAGTTCTTC. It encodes CASRIGTGDYNEQFF.

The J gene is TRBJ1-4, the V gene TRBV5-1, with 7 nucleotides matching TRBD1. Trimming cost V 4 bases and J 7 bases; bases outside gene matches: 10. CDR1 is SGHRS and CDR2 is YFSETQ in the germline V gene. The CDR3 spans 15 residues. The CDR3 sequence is CASSTGTAPREKLFF. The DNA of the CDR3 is TGCGCCAGCAGCACCGGGACAGCTCCACGTGAAAAACTGTTTTTT.

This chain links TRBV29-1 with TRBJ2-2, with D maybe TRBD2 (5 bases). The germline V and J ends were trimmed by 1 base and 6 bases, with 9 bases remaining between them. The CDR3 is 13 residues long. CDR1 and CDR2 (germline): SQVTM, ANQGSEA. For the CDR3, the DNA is TGCAGCGTTGAAGTTGGACTGTCCGGGGAGCTGTTTTTT. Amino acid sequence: CSVEVGLSGELFF.

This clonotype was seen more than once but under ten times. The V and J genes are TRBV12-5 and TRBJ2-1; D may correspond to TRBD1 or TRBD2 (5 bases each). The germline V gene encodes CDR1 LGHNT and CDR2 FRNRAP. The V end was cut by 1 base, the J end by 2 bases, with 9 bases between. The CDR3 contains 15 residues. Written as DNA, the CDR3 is TGTGCTAGTGGTTTGGGGGGGAGAACCTACAATGAGCAGTTCTTC. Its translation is CASGLGGRTYNEQFF.

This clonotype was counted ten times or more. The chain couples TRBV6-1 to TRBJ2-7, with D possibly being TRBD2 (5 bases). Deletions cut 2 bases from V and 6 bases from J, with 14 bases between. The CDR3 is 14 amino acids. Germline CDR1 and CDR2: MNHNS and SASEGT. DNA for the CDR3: TGTGCCAGCAGTGAAATGGACGATGGGAGCGAGCAGTACTTC. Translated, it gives CASSEMDDGSEQYF.

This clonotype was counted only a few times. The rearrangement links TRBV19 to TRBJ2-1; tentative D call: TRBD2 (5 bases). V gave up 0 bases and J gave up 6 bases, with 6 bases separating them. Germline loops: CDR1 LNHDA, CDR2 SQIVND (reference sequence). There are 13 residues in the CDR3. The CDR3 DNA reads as TGTGCCAGTAGTATAGATGGAGGCAATGAGCAGTTCTTC. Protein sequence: CASSIDGGNEQFF.

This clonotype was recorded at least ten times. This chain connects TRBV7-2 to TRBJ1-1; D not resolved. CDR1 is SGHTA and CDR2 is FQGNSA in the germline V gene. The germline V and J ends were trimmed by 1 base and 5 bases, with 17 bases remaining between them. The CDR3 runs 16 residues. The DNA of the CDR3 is TGTGCCAGCAGCTTAGTCTTCGGGTTGTTGGGGACTGAAGCTTTCTTT. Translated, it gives CASSLVFGLLGTEAFF.

The CDR3 DNA is TGTGCCACACGCAGGGAGTACAATGAGCAGTTCTTC. Translating it yields CATRREYNEQFF. V gene TRBV6-5 combines with J gene TRBJ2-1; D possibly uses TRBD1 or TRBD2 (5 bases each). V was pared by 10 bases and J by 4 bases, with 11 bases between. Per germline, CDR1 MNHEY and CDR2 SVGAGI. The CDR3 extends over 12 amino acids.

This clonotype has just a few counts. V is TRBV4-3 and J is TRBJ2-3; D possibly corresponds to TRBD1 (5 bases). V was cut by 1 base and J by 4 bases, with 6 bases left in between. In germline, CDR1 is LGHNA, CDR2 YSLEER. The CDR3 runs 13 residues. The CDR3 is CASSQARADTQYF. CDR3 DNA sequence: TGCGCCAGCAGCCAAGCCAGGGCAGATACGCAGTATTTT.

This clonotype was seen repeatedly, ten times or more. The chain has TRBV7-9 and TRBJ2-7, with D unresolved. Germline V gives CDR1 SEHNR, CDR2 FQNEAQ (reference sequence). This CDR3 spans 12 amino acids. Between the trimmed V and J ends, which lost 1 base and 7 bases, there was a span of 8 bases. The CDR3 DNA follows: TGTGCCAGCAGCTTAGTACTTGAGGAGCAGTACTTC. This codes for CASSLVLEEQYF.

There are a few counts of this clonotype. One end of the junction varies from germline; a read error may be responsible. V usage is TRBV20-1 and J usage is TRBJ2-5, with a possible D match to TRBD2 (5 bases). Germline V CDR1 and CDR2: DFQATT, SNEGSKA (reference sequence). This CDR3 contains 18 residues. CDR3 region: CSARDLGYLLAPTETQYF. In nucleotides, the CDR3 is TGCAGTGCTCGAGATCTGGGCTACCTCTTAGCGCCAACAGAGACCCAGTACTTC.